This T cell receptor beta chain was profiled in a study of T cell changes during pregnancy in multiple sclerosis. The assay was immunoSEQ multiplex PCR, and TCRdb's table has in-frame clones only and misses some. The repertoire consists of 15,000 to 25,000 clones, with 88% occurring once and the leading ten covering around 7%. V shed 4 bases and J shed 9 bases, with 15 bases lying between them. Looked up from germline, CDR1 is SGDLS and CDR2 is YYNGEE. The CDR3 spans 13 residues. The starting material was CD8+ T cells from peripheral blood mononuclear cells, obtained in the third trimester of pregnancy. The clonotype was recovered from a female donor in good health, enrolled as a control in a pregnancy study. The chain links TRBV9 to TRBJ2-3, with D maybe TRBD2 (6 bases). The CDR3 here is CASSSPPGETQYF. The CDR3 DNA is TGTGCCAGCAGCTCCCCACCGGGGGAGACGCAGTATTTT.